The text below deals with one TCR beta chain. What this receptor recognizes is not known. Base quality data are lacking; no much larger clone is found one base away. Explained via the paper, the time point label denotes: baseline before first vaccination. The vaccinee samples were drawn from two UK trials, COV001 and COV002, one of which was a single-blind randomized controlled phase 2/3 trial testing AZD1222 (ChAdOx1 nCoV-19) in healthy adults. For TCRbeta chain sequencing, PBMC samples were collected from trial participants at day 0 and at day 28 after the second dose. CDR1 and CDR2, per the germline V gene, are SGHVS and FQNEAQ. Including cysteine and phenylalanine, the CDR3 has 15 amino acids. Only the CDR3 DNA is retained, 45 bases long and in frame from the first base. The germline V end is reduced by 1 base and the J end by 2 bases; junction bases left unmatched: 2. The CDR3 regions of human TCRbeta chains were analyzed by immunosequencing. The published analysis was carried out like this. Repertoire TCRs were checked for matches against a reference library of SARS-CoV-2-specific TCRs that had been generated using the MIRA antigen-specificity platform. Breadth was defined as the fraction of unique TCRs that were SARS-CoV-2-associated. Depth was defined as the fraction of total T cells that were SARS-CoV-2-associated. Using the MIRA data, each spike-specific TCR was mapped to the spike region that the TCR reacts to and placed in a CD4 or CD8 class. Log10-transformed breadth and depth values were compared by one-way ANOVA with Sidak's multiple comparisons tests. This is the immuneACCESS table as TCRdb keeps it, with only in-frame sequences that have V and J called. A part of the clones is gone; compared with another copy, unresolved V genes explain less than half, and the rest is unexplained. That table gives V, J and clone size, and the DNA gave D and trimming. The sample table records more than 95,000 clones; 75% to 90% of these occur just once. The ten largest clones represent about 20% of the sample.

The entry originates in a study of T cell responses to AZD1222 COVID-19 vaccine (dated by TCRdb to the early 2020s). About the study as a whole: AZD1222 recipients with second doses at about 4 weeks or about 12 weeks were pooled, because spike-specific TCR depth and breadth did not differ between schedules. TCR sequencing covered over 230 trial participants: 200 to 210 given two doses of AZD1222 and 26 given two doses of MenACWY control vaccine. Enrollment into the trials was organized by age into subgroups of 18-55, 56-69 and 70-plus years, and those subgroups contained about 160, 30 and 59 TCR-sequenced participants, respectively.

Here is what the overall study found, with its caveats: After two AZD1222 doses, spike-specific TCR breadth and depth were significantly higher than at day 0 and than in MenACWY recipients. Participants were mostly white British, with more females than males. The authors suggested clonal diversity may have been underestimated. Nearly half of unique spike-specific TCRs reportedly recognized epitopes outside regions mutated in the B.1.351 and B.1.1.7 variants. Vaccine-associated CD4 TCRs spanned the whole spike protein, with dominant responses in regions 160-218 and 743-854. The 56-69-year group was small, and its depth increase did not reach significance, likely because of low power. Conclusions about previously exposed vaccinees are limited, since just 5 or 6 AZD1222 recipients were seropositive for SARS-CoV-2 at baseline. Because no day 14 peak-response samples were available, the repertoires could be characterized only after the peak T cell response.

The origin of this receptor is an adult in good health. Source: peripheral blood, taken on day 0 of AZD1222 vaccination. The V and J segments used are TRBV7-8 and TRBJ2-7, with 10 central nucleotides matching TRBD1. The DNA is TGTGCCAGCAGCTTAGGGGACAGGGGTACCTACGAGCAGTACTTC. This yields the protein CASSLGDRGTYEQYF.